This T cell receptor beta chain was recorded in a study of blood T cell repertoires in COVID-19. The CDR3 is made up of 13 amino acids. The germline gives CDR1 SQVTM, CDR2 ANQGSEA. J gave up 7 bases and V 8 bases, and 9 bases lay outside the gene matches. Sequencing was performed with immunoSEQ multiplex PCR; in TCRdb, only in-frame clones are kept and a portion is missing. The table records nearly 250,000 clones, around 88% of them present only once. Participants reported their clinical history, and cohort assignment relied on those reports. The genes are TRBV29-1 and TRBJ2-4, with TRBD1 matching over 9 bases. This clonotype originated in a woman aged 50 to 65 who had recovered from COVID-19. The sequenced sample was PBMCs or T cells enriched from blood (not recorded which). CDR3 bases: TGCAGCACTACTCGACAGGGGGGGAACATTCAGTACTTC. Residues: CSTTRQGGNIQYF.